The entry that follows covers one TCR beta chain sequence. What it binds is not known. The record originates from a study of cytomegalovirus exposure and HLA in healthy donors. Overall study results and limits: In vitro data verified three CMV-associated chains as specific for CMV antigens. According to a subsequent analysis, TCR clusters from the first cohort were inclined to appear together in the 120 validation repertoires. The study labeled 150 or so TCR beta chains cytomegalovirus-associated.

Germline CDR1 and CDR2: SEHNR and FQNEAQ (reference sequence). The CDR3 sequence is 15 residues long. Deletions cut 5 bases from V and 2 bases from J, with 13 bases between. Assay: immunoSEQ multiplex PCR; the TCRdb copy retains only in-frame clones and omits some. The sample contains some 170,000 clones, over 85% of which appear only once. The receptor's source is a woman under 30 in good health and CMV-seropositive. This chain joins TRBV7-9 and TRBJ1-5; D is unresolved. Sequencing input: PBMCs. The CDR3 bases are TGTGCCAGCAGCCCTCCGGGGTACGGCAATCAGCCCCAGCATTTT. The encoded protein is CASSPPGYGNQPQHF.